This is a list of T cell receptor beta chains from one sample in a study of CD8 T cells in ankylosing spondylitis. TCRdb ran MiXCR on the 5' RACE reads and lists one entry per CDR3 protein. The sample consists of around 160,000 distinct CDR3 sequences, under 14% of them appearing once. What was sequenced was blood, either unsorted or a sorted T cell fraction (not recorded which). These receptors were collected from a male donor with ankylosing spondylitis or in good health (not recorded which). Each CDR3 is given with its conserved first and last residue. A D gene is named only where the DNA matches it firmly. Where a row states a size, it is once, few, many or the class of an expanded clone; other rows omit it.

TRBV6-5	many	TRBJ2-3	.	CASSLAIRLDTQYF	TGTGCCAGCAGCTTAGCCATCCGGCTGGATACGCAGTATTTT
TRBV9	many	TRBJ2-7	.	CASSVDPNSYEQYF	TGTGCCAGCAGCGTAGACCCCAATTCCTACGAGCAGTACTTC
TRBV20-1	few	TRBJ2-5	TRBD1	CSARSQGVTETQYF	TGCAGTGCTAGGTCACAGGGGGTAACGGAGACCCAGTACTTC
TRBV11-2	many	TRBJ2-7	.	CASSLESGISYEQYF	TGTGCCAGCAGCTTGGAGTCGGGGATCTCCTACGAGCAGTACTTC
TRBV11-2	.	TRBJ1-2	.	CASSLEPGVGYTF	TGTGCCAGCAGCTTAGAACCGGGGGTGGGCTACACCTTC
TRBV5-5	many	TRBJ1-4	.	CASRQETGGEKLFF	TGTGCCAGCAGGCAGGAAACAGGCGGTGAAAAACTGTTTTTT
TRBV12-3/TRBV12-4	many	TRBJ2-3	.	CASSGADTQYF	TGTGCCAGCTCAGGGGCAGATACGCAGTATTTT
TRBV28	.	TRBJ1-2	.	CASQGIGSPNYGYTF	TGTGCCAGCCAGGGGATAGGGTCCCCTAACTATGGCTACACCTTC
TRBV5-1	.	TRBJ1-4	.	CASSRDLSTNEKLFF	TGCGCCAGCAGCAGGGACCTGTCAACTAATGAAAAACTGTTTTTT
TRBV18	.	TRBJ1-3	.	CASSPTSGTAGNTIYF	TGTGCCAGCTCACCAACGAGCGGCACAGCTGGAAACACCATATATTTT
TRBV5-1	.	TRBJ2-7	TRBD2	CASSLDLGRGEQYF	TGCGCCAGCAGCTTGGATTTGGGGAGGGGCGAGCAGTACTTC
TRBV11-2	.	TRBJ2-3	.	CASTLTGRVGGDTQYF	TGTGCCAGCACCCTGACCGGGCGAGTTGGCGGAGATACGCAGTATTTT
TRBV15	many	TRBJ2-5	.	CATSKGQQETQYF	TGTGCCACCAGCAAAGGACAGCAAGAGACCCAGTACTTC
TRBV5-6	few	TRBJ1-1	TRBD1	CASSQGTGGRNTEAFF	TGTGCCAGCAGCCAAGGGACAGGGGGTAGGAACACTGAAGCTTTCTTT
TRBV6-1	many	TRBJ1-5	TRBD1	CASRGTGGNQPQHF	TGTGCCAGCAGGGGGACAGGGGGGAATCAGCCCCAGCATTTT
TRBV6-1	.	TRBJ2-2	TRBD1	CASRSHGTDNTGELFF	TGTGCCAGCAGATCTCATGGGACAGATAACACCGGGGAGCTGTTTTTT
TRBV11-2	few	TRBJ2-3	TRBD2	CASSLFGGVGDTQYF	TGTGCCAGCAGCTTATTTGGGGGGGTGGGAGATACGCAGTATTTT
TRBV28	many	TRBJ1-1	.	CASSIPSAGGIEEAFF	TGTGCCAGCAGCATTCCGAGCGCTGGGGGCATTGAAGAAGCTTTCTTT
TRBV6-1	many	TRBJ1-2	.	CASSEELGVGYTF	TGTGCCAGCAGTGAAGAACTCGGGGTTGGCTACACCTTC
TRBV9	many	TRBJ1-1	TRBD1	CASTRTGRNTEAFF	TGTGCCAGCACCCGGACAGGGAGGAACACTGAAGCTTTCTTT
TRBV14	many	TRBJ1-5	.	CASSQDNEAVSNQPQHF	TGTGCCAGCAGCCAAGATAATGAGGCAGTTAGCAATCAGCCCCAGCATTTT
TRBV3-1	many	TRBJ1-6	TRBD1	CASSPAQGASSPLHF	TGTGCCAGCAGTCCTGCGCAGGGGGCGAGTTCACCCCTCCACTTT